The 9 T cell receptor beta chains in this list originate from one sample, sequenced in a study of graft-versus-host responses after intestinal transplantation. Intraepithelial and lamina propria lymphocytes were isolated from graft specimens. Profiled with immunoSEQ multiplex PCR; TCRdb holds only in-frame clones, not every one. The table records about 14,000 clones, more than 65% of them present only once. The sequencing here drew on ileum tissue, taken approximately 27 days after intestinal transplant. All receptors derive from a human patient who received an intestinal transplant, so some T cells may come from the graft donor.

To note about this clone: Compared with germline, one end of the junction differs, possibly owing to a read error. The rearrangement links TRBV7-7 to TRBJ2-3; TRBD2 matches at 8 bases. Germline V gene data show CDR1 as SSHAT and CDR2 as FNYEAQ (reference sequence). The CDR3 contains 15 residues. CDR3: CASSLASGSTDTQYF. The DNA for the CDR3 is TGTGCTAGCAGCTTAGCTAGCGGGAGCACAGATACGCAGTATTTT.

The V gene is TRBV19, the J gene TRBJ1-5, with D hard to call. Trimming removed 5 bases at V and 7 bases at J, with 9 bases between. The CDR3 runs to 12 residues. Germline-derived CDR1 and CDR2 are LNHDA and SQIVND (reference sequence). CDR3 sequence reads: CASSSTGQPQHF. As DNA, the CDR3 is TGTGCCAGTAGTTCTACCGGGCAGCCCCAGCATTTT. Full variable domain (remainder filled in from reference TRBV19 and TRBJ1-5): DGGITQSPKYLFRKEGQNVTLSCEQNLNHDAMYWYRQDPGQGLRLIYYSQIVNDFQKGDIAEGYSVSREKKESFPLTVTSAQKNPTAFYLCASSSTGQPQHFGDGTRLSIL.

The chain uses TRBV28 and TRBJ2-7; 7 nucleotides align to TRBD2. This CDR3 spans 15 amino acids. V lost 6 bases, J lost 0 bases, and 8 bases stayed unmatched. The germline V gene has CDR1 MDHEN and CDR2 SYDVKM. DNA for the CDR3: TGTGCCAGCAGGTCCAGCGGGGTTCCCTCCTACGAGCAGTACGTC. The encoded protein is CASRSSGVPSYEQYV.

Comments on this clone: At one end, the junction sequence differs from germline, possibly due to a read error. The V call is TRBV2, the J call TRBJ1-1; TRBD1 agrees at 7 bases. The CDR3 length is 17 residues. Germline loops: CDR1 SNHLY, CDR2 FYNNEI. CDR3 nucleotides: TGTGCCAGCAGAGAAGCGGGACAGTCGCTCATGAACACTGAAGCTTTCTTT. This gives the protein CASREAGQSLMNTEAFF.

The chain couples TRBV11-3 to TRBJ2-2, with 8 bases fitting TRBD1. This CDR3 region has 15 residues. After removal of 5 bases from V and 4 bases from J, the junction contained 6 bases not matched to a gene. CDR1 and CDR2 (germline): SGHNT, YENEEA. CDR3: CASSLSTGGTGELFF. DNA for the CDR3: TGTGCCAGCAGCCTCTCTACAGGGGGCACCGGGGAGCTGTTTTTT.

The chain carries TRBV4-1 and TRBJ1-1, with a weak D call TRBD1 (5 bases). Trimming shortened V by 5 bases and J by 7 bases, and 8 bases separated the two germline ends. The CDR3 covers 11 residues. Germline V gene lookup returns CDR1 MGHRA and CDR2 YSYEKL. CDR3 coding DNA: TGCGCCAGCAGCGGACAAGGTGAAGCTTTCTTT. This gives the protein CASSGQGEAFF.

The rearrangement uses TRBV6-1 and TRBJ2-7; D not certain. Germline CDR1 MNHNS, CDR2 SASEGT. This CDR3 region has 15 residues. V dropped 1 base and J dropped 4 bases, with 14 bases sitting between them. This CDR3 is CASSEGAGFVYEQYV. Here the CDR3 DNA reads TGTGCCAGCAGTGAAGGGGCAGGTTTCGTGTACGAGCAGTACGTC.

The chain carries TRBV5-4 and TRBJ2-5; 7 bases are a match to TRBD2. In germline, CDR1 is SGHNT, CDR2 YYREEE (reference sequence). The length of the CDR3 is 14 residues. Losses at the gene ends were 9 bases for V and 6 bases for J; bases not matched to a gene: 14. Written as DNA, the CDR3 is TGTGCCAAAGGTCCTCGCGGGAGTCAGAAGACCCAGTACTTC. Translating gives CAKGPRGSQKTQYF. Using reference TRBV5-4 and TRBJ2-5 for the parts outside the CDR3, the full variable domain is ETGVTQSPTHLIKTRGQQVTLRCSSQSGHNTVSWYQQALGQGPQFIFQYYREEENGRGNFPPRFSGLQFPNYSSELNVNALELDDSALYLCAKGPRGSQKTQYFGPGTRLLVL.

This rearrangement joins TRBV5-4 to TRBJ2-1; maybe TRBD2 (5 bases). Germline values: CDR1 SGHNT, CDR2 YYREEE (reference sequence). V dropped 4 bases and J dropped 8 bases, with 10 bases sitting between them. The CDR3 runs 12 residues. The CDR3 reads CASSRPGYEQFF. The CDR3 nucleotides read TGTGCCAGCAGCCGTCCGGGATATGAGCAGTTCTTC.